This passage covers 3 T cell receptor beta chains from one sample sequenced in a study of cytomegalovirus exposure and HLA in healthy donors. The PCR used 60 Vbeta and 13 Jbeta primers. The assay was immunoSEQ multiplex PCR, and TCRdb's table has in-frame clones only and misses some. The sample records roughly 62,000 clones, under 80% being singletons. The material sequenced was PBMCs. The receptors shown here come from a woman aged 25 to 45 in good health and CMV-seronegative.

The chain combines TRBV18 with TRBJ1-4; TRBD1 matches at 12 bases. The V and J ends lost 6 bases and 10 bases, in that order; junction bases with no gene match: 12. The CDR3 has 16 residues. Germline assignment: CDR1 KGHSH and CDR2 LQKENI. DNA for the CDR3: TGTGCCAGCTCCCCCGGGACAGGGGGCCCGGATGCAAAACTGTTTTTT. This sequence encodes CASSPGTGGPDAKLFF.

This clone occurred a few times. The genes are TRBV6-5 and TRBJ2-2; 7 bases map to TRBD1. The CDR3 consists of 14 residues. Germline lookup yields CDR1 MNHEY and CDR2 SVGAGI. The J segment lost 7 bases and the V segment lost 6 bases, leaving 8 bases of the junction unmatched. CDR3 region: CASSLRGRIGELFF. The CDR3 DNA sequence: TGTGCCAGCAGCCTCAGGGGGAGAATCGGGGAGCTGTTTTTT.

This chain connects TRBV11-3 to TRBJ1-1; 7 positions match TRBD1. The CDR3 covers 13 residues. V shed 5 bases, J shed 7 bases, and the junction held 7 bases outside the gene matches. Germline V gene sequence: CDR1 SGHNT, CDR2 YENEEA. For the CDR3, the DNA is TGTGCCAGCAGCGCACCAGGGGGGAGTGAAGCTTTCTTT. As protein: CASSAPGGSEAFF.